What follows is one TCR beta chain and its context. Its antigen is undetermined. PCR used 60 Vbeta primers and 13 Jbeta primers. Per the authors' pipeline: As a later analysis found, there were around 86 million unique TCR beta chains, of which around 9.9 million were shared. Sequencing used immunoSEQ multiplex PCR; TCRdb keeps in-frame clones, though not all of them. V and J calls and clone size come straight from that table; D and trimming were deduced from the DNA. Of 80,000 to 100,000 clones in the sample, roughly 70% were seen once. From germline, CDR1 is MDHEN and CDR2 SYDVKM. This CDR3 comprises 13 residues. V lost 6 bases and J 8 bases, leaving 16 bases between the germline ends. This record comes from a study of cytomegalovirus exposure and HLA in healthy donors. The study's findings and limits: In a later analysis, V- and J-gene trimming of beta chains associated with a DCLRE1C missense variant, replicated independently.

The chain carries TRBV28 and TRBJ1-1; D unclear. The material sequenced was PBMCs. This TCR was recovered from a man aged 45-60 years in good health and CMV-seronegative. The CDR3 DNA follows: TGTGCCAGCAGCCTCACGGGAACACTCGAAGCTTTCTTT. The encoded protein is CASSLTGTLEAFF.